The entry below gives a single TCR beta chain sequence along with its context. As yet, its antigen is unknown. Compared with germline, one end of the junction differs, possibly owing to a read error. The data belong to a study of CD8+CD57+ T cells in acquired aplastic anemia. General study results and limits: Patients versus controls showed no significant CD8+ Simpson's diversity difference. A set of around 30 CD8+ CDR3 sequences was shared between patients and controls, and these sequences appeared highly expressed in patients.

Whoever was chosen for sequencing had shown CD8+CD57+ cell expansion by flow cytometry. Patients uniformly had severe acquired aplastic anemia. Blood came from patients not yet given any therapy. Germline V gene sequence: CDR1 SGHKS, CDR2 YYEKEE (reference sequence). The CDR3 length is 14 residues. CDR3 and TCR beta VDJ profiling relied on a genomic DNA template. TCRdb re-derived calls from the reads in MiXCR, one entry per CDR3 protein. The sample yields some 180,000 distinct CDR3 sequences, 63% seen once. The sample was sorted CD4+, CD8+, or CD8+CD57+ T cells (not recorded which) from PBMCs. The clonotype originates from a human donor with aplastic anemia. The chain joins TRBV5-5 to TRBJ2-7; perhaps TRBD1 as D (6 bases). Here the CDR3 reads CASRLQGRPYELYF. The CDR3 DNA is TGTGCCAGCCGGCTACAGGGACGCCCCTACGAGCTGTACTTC.